The rows below give T cell receptor beta chains drawn from one sample of a study of T cell responses to AZD1222 COVID-19 vaccine. The protocol was immunoSEQ multiplex PCR, while the TCRdb copy is restricted to in-frame clones and leaves out a portion. Of 140,000 to 150,000 clones in the sample, roughly 90% were seen once. The sample in question was peripheral blood, obtained on day 0 of AZD1222 vaccination. The receptors originated from an adult in good health. Each CDR3 is given with its conserved first and last residue. The order of the fields is J gene, CDR3 length, D gene, clone size, V gene, CDR3 protein, CDR3 DNA. A D gene is named only where the DNA matches it firmly. The size field is filled for only some rows; it gives once, few, many or a size class.

J gene: TRBJ2-1
CDR3 length: 16
D gene: TRBD2
clone size: NA
V gene: TRBV7-3
CDR3 protein: CASSPSIAGGLNEQFF
CDR3 DNA: TGTGCCAGCAGCCCCTCAATAGCGGGAGGTCTCAATGAGCAGTTCTTC

J gene: TRBJ2-3
CDR3 length: 14
D gene: NA
clone size: once
V gene: TRBV30
CDR3 protein: CAWNEIGSTDTQYF
CDR3 DNA: TGTGCCTGGAACGAGATTGGTAGCACAGATACGCAGTATTTT

J gene: TRBJ1-2
CDR3 length: 13
D gene: TRBD1
clone size: once
V gene: TRBV30
CDR3 protein: CARQGPANYGYTF
CDR3 DNA: TGTGCCCGACAGGGGCCTGCTAACTATGGCTACACCTTC

J gene: TRBJ2-1
CDR3 length: 16
D gene: TRBD2
clone size: NA
V gene: TRBV19
CDR3 protein: CASSMTSGRVDNEQFF
CDR3 DNA: TGTGCCAGTAGTATGACTAGCGGGAGGGTAGACAATGAGCAGTTCTTC

J gene: TRBJ2-7
CDR3 length: 15
D gene: NA
clone size: NA
V gene: TRBV19
CDR3 protein: CASSTSRGSEDEQYF
CDR3 DNA: TGTGCCAGTAGTACCTCGAGGGGGAGTGAGGACGAGCAGTACTTC

J gene: TRBJ1-5
CDR3 length: 13
D gene: NA
clone size: NA
V gene: TRBV7-2
CDR3 protein: CASSLDRNQPQHF
CDR3 DNA: TGTGCCAGCAGCTTAGACAGAAATCAGCCCCAGCATTTT

J gene: TRBJ1-4
CDR3 length: 10
D gene: NA
clone size: NA
V gene: TRBV28
CDR3 protein: CASSRRELFF
CDR3 DNA: TGTGCCAGCAGTCGCAGGGAACTGTTTTTT

J gene: TRBJ2-1
CDR3 length: 14
D gene: NA
clone size: few
V gene: TRBV28
CDR3 protein: CASSRDNSYNEQFF
CDR3 DNA: TGTGCCAGCAGCCGGGACAATTCCTACAATGAGCAGTTCTTC

J gene: TRBJ2-2
CDR3 length: 15
D gene: TRBD2
clone size: NA
V gene: TRBV18
CDR3 protein: CASSPFTSGTGELFF
CDR3 DNA: TGTGCCAGCTCACCATTCACTAGCGGGACCGGGGAGCTGTTTTTT

J gene: TRBJ1-3
CDR3 length: 13
D gene: NA
clone size: NA
V gene: TRBV6-5
CDR3 protein: CAIRQAFGNTIYF
CDR3 DNA: TGTGCCATAAGACAGGCTTTCGGAAACACCATATATTTT

J gene: TRBJ1-5
CDR3 length: 14
D gene: TRBD1
clone size: NA
V gene: TRBV5-1
CDR3 protein: CASSRTGGDQPQHF
CDR3 DNA: TGCGCCAGCAGCCGGACAGGGGGAGATCAGCCCCAGCATTTT

J gene: TRBJ1-1
CDR3 length: 14
D gene: NA
clone size: NA
V gene: TRBV4-1
CDR3 protein: CASSQTPSGTEAFF
CDR3 DNA: TGCGCCAGCAGCCAGACCCCTTCCGGCACTGAAGCTTTCTTT

J gene: TRBJ1-1
CDR3 length: 16
D gene: NA
clone size: once
V gene: TRBV13
CDR3 protein: CASSLQGFGSVAEAFF
CDR3 DNA: TGTGCCAGCAGCTTACAGGGGTTCGGTTCGGTTGCTGAAGCTTTCTTT

J gene: TRBJ1-1
CDR3 length: 14
D gene: NA
clone size: NA
V gene: TRBV3-1/TRBV3-2
CDR3 protein: CASSRGTENTEAFF
CDR3 DNA: TGTGCCAGCAGCCGAGGGACGGAGAACACTGAAGCTTTCTTT

J gene: TRBJ2-1
CDR3 length: 17
D gene: TRBD2
clone size: NA
V gene: TRBV7-8
CDR3 protein: CASSSYRTSGRVNEQFF
CDR3 DNA: TGTGCCAGCAGCTCGTACCGGACTAGCGGGAGGGTGAATGAGCAGTTCTTC

J gene: TRBJ1-5
CDR3 length: 12
D gene: NA
clone size: NA
V gene: TRBV12-3/TRBV12-4
CDR3 protein: CASSRQNQPQHF
CDR3 DNA: TGTGCCAGCAGCCGTCAGAATCAGCCCCAGCATTTT

J gene: TRBJ2-1
CDR3 length: 14
D gene: NA
clone size: NA
V gene: TRBV5-1
CDR3 protein: CASRPTGLYNEQFF
CDR3 DNA: TGCGCCAGCAGACCAACAGGCCTATACAATGAGCAGTTCTTC

J gene: TRBJ2-2
CDR3 length: 17
D gene: TRBD2
clone size: NA
V gene: TRBV19
CDR3 protein: CASTPYQGLGNTGELFF
CDR3 DNA: TGTGCCAGTACTCCTTACCAGGGACTAGGCAACACCGGGGAGCTGTTTTTT

J gene: TRBJ1-1
CDR3 length: 14
D gene: NA
clone size: once
V gene: TRBV6-4
CDR3 protein: CASRSTGRNTEAFF
CDR3 DNA: TGTGCCAGCAGATCCACAGGGAGGAACACTGAAGCTTTCTTT

J gene: TRBJ2-5
CDR3 length: 14
D gene: NA
clone size: NA
V gene: TRBV9
CDR3 protein: CASSVDPDQETQYF
CDR3 DNA: TGTGCCAGCAGCGTAGATCCCGACCAAGAGACCCAGTACTTC

J gene: TRBJ2-7
CDR3 length: 16
D gene: TRBD2
clone size: NA
V gene: TRBV19
CDR3 protein: CASSRLAGAGSYEQYF
CDR3 DNA: TGTGCCAGTAGCCGACTAGCGGGAGCGGGGTCTTACGAGCAGTACTTC

J gene: TRBJ2-1
CDR3 length: 12
D gene: NA
clone size: once
V gene: TRBV12-3/TRBV12-4
CDR3 protein: CASTRTVDEQFF
CDR3 DNA: TGTGCCAGCACTAGGACAGTGGATGAGCAGTTCTTC

J gene: TRBJ1-1
CDR3 length: 13
D gene: NA
clone size: NA
V gene: TRBV27
CDR3 protein: CASSSHGYTEAFF
CDR3 DNA: TGTGCCAGCAGTAGTCATGGGTACACTGAAGCTTTCTTT

J gene: TRBJ1-1
CDR3 length: 14
D gene: NA
clone size: NA
V gene: TRBV5-1
CDR3 protein: CASSSKTGGTEAFF
CDR3 DNA: TGCGCCAGCTCATCAAAGACCGGGGGGACTGAAGCTTTCTTT

J gene: TRBJ2-3
CDR3 length: 16
D gene: NA
clone size: NA
V gene: TRBV24-1
CDR3 protein: CATSDPGQPGQDTQYF
CDR3 DNA: TGTGCCACCAGTGACCCCGGACAGCCGGGGCAAGATACGCAGTATTTT

J gene: TRBJ2-7
CDR3 length: 15
D gene: NA
clone size: NA
V gene: TRBV5-5
CDR3 protein: CASSFVPGSNYEQYF
CDR3 DNA: TGTGCCAGCAGCTTCGTCCCAGGGTCAAACTACGAGCAGTACTTC

J gene: TRBJ1-2
CDR3 length: 15
D gene: NA
clone size: NA
V gene: TRBV5-5
CDR3 protein: CASSLSPALGLGYTF
CDR3 DNA: TGTGCCAGCAGCTTGTCGCCGGCACTGGGGTTAGGCTACACCTTC

J gene: TRBJ2-7
CDR3 length: 18
D gene: TRBD2
clone size: NA
V gene: TRBV6-6
CDR3 protein: CASSQSRGRLAGSYEQYF
CDR3 DNA: TGTGCCAGCAGTCAATCTCGAGGGCGGCTAGCGGGCTCCTACGAGCAGTACTTC

J gene: TRBJ1-2
CDR3 length: 16
D gene: TRBD1
clone size: NA
V gene: TRBV28
CDR3 protein: CASSQDRGATNYGYTF
CDR3 DNA: TGTGCCAGCAGTCAGGACAGGGGGGCGACTAACTATGGCTACACCTTC

J gene: TRBJ2-7
CDR3 length: 15
D gene: NA
clone size: NA
V gene: TRBV3-1/TRBV3-2
CDR3 protein: CASSQGPGRSYEQYF
CDR3 DNA: TGTGCCAGCAGCCAAGGGCCCGGGCGTTCCTACGAGCAGTACTTC

J gene: TRBJ2-3
CDR3 length: 13
D gene: NA
clone size: NA
V gene: TRBV29-1
CDR3 protein: CSVERQATDTQYF
CDR3 DNA: TGCAGCGTTGAAAGGCAGGCCACAGATACGCAGTATTTT

J gene: TRBJ1-6
CDR3 length: 15
D gene: TRBD1
clone size: NA
V gene: TRBV28
CDR3 protein: CASHGDRGYNSPLHF
CDR3 DNA: TGTGCCAGCCACGGAGACAGGGGCTATAATTCACCCCTCCACTTT

J gene: TRBJ2-7
CDR3 length: 13
D gene: TRBD1
clone size: NA
V gene: TRBV3-1/TRBV3-2
CDR3 protein: CASSPGTDYEQYF
CDR3 DNA: TGTGCCAGCAGTCCCGGGACAGACTACGAGCAGTACTTC

J gene: TRBJ1-2
CDR3 length: 14
D gene: NA
clone size: NA
V gene: TRBV11-2
CDR3 protein: CASSLGWGSPGYTF
CDR3 DNA: TGTGCCAGCAGCTTAGGATGGGGGAGCCCTGGCTACACCTTC

J gene: TRBJ1-1
CDR3 length: 14
D gene: NA
clone size: NA
V gene: TRBV5-4
CDR3 protein: CASSLTGSGTEAFF
CDR3 DNA: TGTGCCAGCAGCTTGACAGGTAGTGGCACTGAAGCTTTCTTT

J gene: TRBJ2-1
CDR3 length: 15
D gene: NA
clone size: NA
V gene: TRBV6-4
CDR3 protein: CASSDSGTGRMEQFF
CDR3 DNA: TGTGCCAGCAGTGACTCAGGGACTGGACGAATGGAGCAGTTCTTC

J gene: TRBJ1-1
CDR3 length: 12
D gene: NA
clone size: once
V gene: TRBV19
CDR3 protein: CASKKGNTEAFF
CDR3 DNA: TGTGCCAGTAAAAAGGGGAACACTGAAGCTTTCTTT

J gene: TRBJ1-5
CDR3 length: 15
D gene: NA
clone size: NA
V gene: TRBV15
CDR3 protein: CATSRDLGIGQPQHF
CDR3 DNA: TGTGCCACCAGCAGAGATCTGGGGATCGGGCAGCCCCAGCATTTT

J gene: TRBJ2-1
CDR3 length: 17
D gene: NA
clone size: NA
V gene: TRBV7-2
CDR3 protein: CASSLDLGRGRAGEQFF
CDR3 DNA: TGTGCCAGCAGCTTAGACCTCGGGAGAGGTAGGGCGGGTGAGCAGTTCTTC

J gene: TRBJ2-3
CDR3 length: 16
D gene: NA
clone size: NA
V gene: TRBV18
CDR3 protein: CASSPRDTGRRNTQYF
CDR3 DNA: TGTGCCAGCTCACCCCGGGACACCGGACGAAGAAATACGCAGTATTTT

J gene: TRBJ2-5
CDR3 length: 13
D gene: NA
clone size: NA
V gene: TRBV12-3/TRBV12-4
CDR3 protein: CASSSGMRETQYF
CDR3 DNA: TGTGCCAGCAGTTCTGGAATGAGGGAGACCCAGTACTTC

J gene: TRBJ1-2
CDR3 length: 14
D gene: TRBD1
clone size: NA
V gene: TRBV5-4
CDR3 protein: CASSTTGGNYGYTF
CDR3 DNA: TGTGCCAGCAGCACGACAGGGGGGAACTATGGCTACACCTTC

J gene: TRBJ2-2
CDR3 length: 14
D gene: NA
clone size: NA
V gene: TRBV29-1
CDR3 protein: CSATGQSDTGELFF
CDR3 DNA: TGCAGCGCTACAGGGCAGAGTGACACCGGGGAGCTGTTTTTT

J gene: TRBJ2-3
CDR3 length: 13
D gene: NA
clone size: NA
V gene: TRBV11-3
CDR3 protein: CASSRGGPDTQYF
CDR3 DNA: TGTGCCAGCAGCCGAGGAGGGCCAGATACGCAGTATTTT

J gene: TRBJ1-6
CDR3 length: 10
D gene: NA
clone size: NA
V gene: TRBV30
CDR3 protein: CAWGVSPLHF
CDR3 DNA: TGTGCCTGGGGGGTTTCACCCCTCCACTTT

J gene: TRBJ1-1
CDR3 length: 14
D gene: NA
clone size: NA
V gene: TRBV19
CDR3 protein: CASSIVVQGTEAFF
CDR3 DNA: TGTGCCAGTAGTATAGTCGTCCAAGGCACTGAAGCTTTCTTT

J gene: TRBJ1-5
CDR3 length: 12
D gene: NA
clone size: NA
V gene: TRBV24-1
CDR3 protein: CATSDSNQPQHF
CDR3 DNA: TGTGCCACCAGCGATAGCAATCAGCCCCAGCATTTT

J gene: TRBJ1-1
CDR3 length: 14
D gene: NA
clone size: few
V gene: TRBV27
CDR3 protein: CASSPPGGNTEAFF
CDR3 DNA: TGTGCCAGCAGTCCCCCGGGAGGGAACACTGAAGCTTTCTTT

J gene: TRBJ2-3
CDR3 length: 16
D gene: NA
clone size: NA
V gene: TRBV15
CDR3 protein: CATSRDVGVYTDTQYF
CDR3 DNA: TGTGCCACCAGCAGAGATGTGGGGGTCTACACAGATACGCAGTATTTT

J gene: TRBJ2-3
CDR3 length: 16
D gene: TRBD1
clone size: NA
V gene: TRBV5-1
CDR3 protein: CASSDHRGLEADTQYF
CDR3 DNA: TGCGCCAGCAGCGACCACAGGGGGCTCGAGGCAGATACGCAGTATTTT